These T cell receptor beta chains were read from a single sample in a study of shared clonotypes between healthy human individuals. Assay: immunoSEQ multiplex PCR; the TCRdb copy retains only in-frame clones and omits some. Of over 2,000,000 clones listed, roughly 93% are singletons. Sequencing was performed on naive CD8+ T cells from PBMCs. These receptors all stem from a young man in good health. Some clones in this sample may be carry-over from other donors' samples. Both conserved end residues are part of each CDR3. Each record gives: CDR3 DNA, CDR3 protein, J gene, D gene, clone size, V gene. A D gene is named only where the DNA matches it firmly. Clone size is not always given. Where it is, it says once, few, many or a class for expanded clones.

CDR3 DNA: TGCGCCAGCAGTGAGGACAGGGCCTACGAGCAGTACTTC; CDR3 protein: CASSEDRAYEQYF; J gene: TRBJ2-7; D gene: TRBD1; clone size: -; V gene: TRBV10-2
CDR3 DNA: TGTGCCTGGAGTCGGGACAGGAACACTGAAGCTTTCTTT; CDR3 protein: CAWSRDRNTEAFF; J gene: TRBJ1-1; D gene: TRBD1; clone size: few; V gene: TRBV30
CDR3 DNA: TGTGCCAGCAGTAGACAGACTAATCAGCCCCAGCATTTT; CDR3 protein: CASSRQTNQPQHF; J gene: TRBJ1-5; D gene: -; clone size: -; V gene: TRBV28
CDR3 DNA: TGTGCCAGCAGCCGCGACGGCGGAACTGAAGCTTTCTTT; CDR3 protein: CASSRDGGTEAFF; J gene: TRBJ1-1; D gene: -; clone size: few; V gene: TRBV6-1
CDR3 DNA: TGTGCCAGCAGCCCGACAGGTTACACTGAAGCTTTCTTT; CDR3 protein: CASSPTGYTEAFF; J gene: TRBJ1-1; D gene: -; clone size: -; V gene: TRBV11-2
CDR3 DNA: TGTGCCAGCAGCTGGGGCGACGGGGAGGGAGGCTACACCTTC; CDR3 protein: CASSWGDGEGGYTF; J gene: TRBJ1-2; D gene: -; clone size: -; V gene: TRBV5-4
CDR3 DNA: TGTGCCAGCAGCATCAAAGGGTTCTACGAGCAGTACTTC; CDR3 protein: CASSIKGFYEQYF; J gene: TRBJ2-7; D gene: -; clone size: -; V gene: TRBV13
CDR3 DNA: TGTGCCAGCAGCCAAGGGGCAGATACGCAGTATTTT; CDR3 protein: CASSQGADTQYF; J gene: TRBJ2-3; D gene: -; clone size: -; V gene: TRBV4-2
CDR3 DNA: TGCGCCAGCAGCTCCCCTAAGCGACAGTATCAGGACCAAGAGACCCAGTACTTC; CDR3 protein: CASSSPKRQYQDQETQYF; J gene: TRBJ2-5; D gene: -; clone size: -; V gene: TRBV5-1
CDR3 DNA: TGTGCCAGCAGAATAACCGCCAGCGAGCAGTACTTC; CDR3 protein: CASRITASEQYF; J gene: TRBJ2-7; D gene: -; clone size: -; V gene: TRBV2
CDR3 DNA: TGTGCCAGCAGCCCCAAACCCGGGGAGCTGTTTTTT; CDR3 protein: CASSPKPGELFF; J gene: TRBJ2-2; D gene: -; clone size: -; V gene: TRBV7-9
CDR3 DNA: TGTGCCAGCAGCTTAGGGAGCTACGAGCAGTACTTC; CDR3 protein: CASSLGSYEQYF; J gene: TRBJ2-7; D gene: -; clone size: -; V gene: TRBV11-1
CDR3 DNA: TGCGCCAGCAGCCAAGTCTCTGATCAGCCCCAGCATTTT; CDR3 protein: CASSQVSDQPQHF; J gene: TRBJ1-5; D gene: -; clone size: -; V gene: TRBV4-1
CDR3 DNA: TGTGCCAGCAGCTTGAAAGACTACAGCGGCTGGGAGGATGGAAACACCATATATTTT; CDR3 protein: CASSLKDYSGWEDGNTIYF; J gene: TRBJ1-3; D gene: -; clone size: -; V gene: TRBV5-5
CDR3 DNA: TGTGCCAGCAGCTCCGGGACAGGGGGGGAGCTGTTTTTT; CDR3 protein: CASSSGTGGELFF; J gene: TRBJ2-2; D gene: TRBD1; clone size: -; V gene: TRBV5-6
CDR3 DNA: TGCAGTGCTAGGCCCGGGATTGGCTACACCTTC; CDR3 protein: CSARPGIGYTF; J gene: TRBJ1-2; D gene: -; clone size: -; V gene: TRBV20-1
CDR3 DNA: TGTGCCAGCAGCTTAGTTTGGCAGCCCCGGGAGATTGAAGCTTTCTTT; CDR3 protein: CASSLVWQPREIEAFF; J gene: TRBJ1-1; D gene: -; clone size: -; V gene: TRBV7-2
CDR3 DNA: TGTGCCAGCAGCGGAGGTCGCACAGATACGCAGTATTTT; CDR3 protein: CASSGGRTDTQYF; J gene: TRBJ2-3; D gene: -; clone size: -; V gene: TRBV9
CDR3 DNA: TGTGCCAGCACCCATGGGACAGCCTCCCAGGTGCCCCAGCATTTT; CDR3 protein: CASTHGTASQVPQHF; J gene: TRBJ1-5; D gene: TRBD1; clone size: -; V gene: TRBV5-6
CDR3 DNA: TGTGCCAGTAGGACCATTAACTATGGCTACACCTTC; CDR3 protein: CASRTINYGYTF; J gene: TRBJ1-2; D gene: -; clone size: -; V gene: TRBV19
CDR3 DNA: TGTGCCAGCAGTTCCGACTCAAGCCCCACCTACGAGCAGTACTTC; CDR3 protein: CASSSDSSPTYEQYF; J gene: TRBJ2-7; D gene: -; clone size: -; V gene: TRBV27
CDR3 DNA: TGTGCCAGCAGCTCGAGCGCCGGGGCTAGCAGCTACGAGCAGTACTTC; CDR3 protein: CASSSSAGASSYEQYF; J gene: TRBJ2-7; D gene: -; clone size: -; V gene: TRBV7-8
CDR3 DNA: TGTGCCAGCAGCTCACCGGGACAGGGGGGTAGGGATACGCAGTATTTT; CDR3 protein: CASSSPGQGGRDTQYF; J gene: TRBJ2-3; D gene: TRBD1; clone size: -; V gene: TRBV28
CDR3 DNA: TGTGCCAGCAGCTTACTCTTTAGCGTCTCCTACAATGAGCAGTTCTTC; CDR3 protein: CASSLLFSVSYNEQFF; J gene: TRBJ2-1; D gene: -; clone size: -; V gene: TRBV7-2
CDR3 DNA: TGTGCCAGTAGTCTCACACCGGGAGGGGGCTATGGCTACACCTTC; CDR3 protein: CASSLTPGGGYGYTF; J gene: TRBJ1-2; D gene: -; clone size: -; V gene: TRBV19
CDR3 DNA: TGCGCCAGCAGCCCACGAATCAATCTAGCGGGGGACTACGAGCAGTACTTC; CDR3 protein: CASSPRINLAGDYEQYF; J gene: TRBJ2-7; D gene: TRBD2; clone size: -; V gene: TRBV5-1
CDR3 DNA: TGCGCCAGCAGCGGGCGGCTAGCGGGGGACAACACCGGGGAGCTGTTTTTT; CDR3 protein: CASSGRLAGDNTGELFF; J gene: TRBJ2-2; D gene: TRBD2; clone size: -; V gene: TRBV5-1
CDR3 DNA: TGTGCCAGCAGCTTAGTGCCTACTAGCGGGGGCAGTAGCACAGATACGCAGTATTTT; CDR3 protein: CASSLVPTSGGSSTDTQYF; J gene: TRBJ2-3; D gene: TRBD2; clone size: once; V gene: TRBV7-9
CDR3 DNA: TGTGCCAGCAGCTTATTTGGGGGAGGGCCGGGCTACGAGCAGTACTTC; CDR3 protein: CASSLFGGGPGYEQYF; J gene: TRBJ2-7; D gene: TRBD2; clone size: -; V gene: TRBV7-8
CDR3 DNA: TGTGCCAGCAGCTTCATGGGTACAGGGGGACCAAGGAATGAAAAACTGTTTTTT; CDR3 protein: CASSFMGTGGPRNEKLFF; J gene: TRBJ1-4; D gene: TRBD1; clone size: -; V gene: TRBV7-9